This passage covers 32 T cell receptor beta chains from one sample sequenced in a study of control samples from healthy donors and cancer patients. Data came from immunoSEQ multiplex PCR; TCRdb stores just in-frame clones and leaves some out. The sample carries 130,000 or so clones, 88% recorded once. The sample consisted of blood. These receptors all stem from a man aged 50 to 59 in good health.

This chain joins TRBV5-1 and TRBJ2-7; TRBD1 matches at 10 bases. Germline V gene sequence: CDR1 SGHRS, CDR2 YFSETQ. J gave up 2 bases and V 4 bases, and 3 bases lay outside the gene matches. The CDR3 runs to 14 residues. Here the CDR3 DNA reads TGCGCCAGCAGCCAAGGACAGGGGGCCTACGAGCAGTACTTC. Its translation: CASSQGQGAYEQYF.

The V gene is TRBV6-5, the J gene TRBJ2-7, with 7 bases fitting TRBD1. J lost 4 bases, V lost 0 bases, and 6 bases had no gene match. Germline CDR1 is MNHEY and CDR2 is SVGAGI. The CDR3 has 15 amino acids. CDR3 nucleotide sequence: TGTGCCAGCAGTTACTCGAGTGACAGGGCTTACGAGCAGTACTTC. Its translation: CASSYSSDRAYEQYF.

In regard to this clone: Other DNA variants within this sample encode the same CDR3. This chain uses TRBV3-1 (or the pseudogene TRBV3-2) with TRBJ1-3; D is possibly TRBD1 (6 bases). The CDR3 has 13 residues. Germline CDR1 is LGHDT and CDR2 is YNNKEL (reference sequence). V was trimmed by 6 bases and J by 1 base, leaving 7 bases between them. The CDR3 DNA follows: TGTGCCAGCAGACAGGGTTCTGGAAACACCATATATTTT. As protein: CASRQGSGNTIYF.

The chain couples TRBV21-1 to TRBJ1-5. TRBV21-1 is marked as a pseudogene. CDR3 length equals 16 residues. CDR3 coding DNA: TGTGCCAGCAGCAAACCCGGCAGGAGGGGCAATCAGCCCCAGCATTTT. This sequence encodes CASSKPGRRGNQPQHF.

The sample holds one count of this clone. The chain joins TRBV11-3 to TRBJ2-3; possible D gene TRBD2, 5 bases. CDR3 length: 13 amino acids. Trimming removed 6 bases from V and 5 bases from J, with 12 bases in between. Germline CDR1 is SGHNT and CDR2 is YENEEA. CDR3 sequence: CASRTNWGDTQYF. The CDR3, as DNA: TGTGCCAGCAGGACTAATTGGGGAGATACGCAGTATTTT.

This rearrangement joins TRBV28 to TRBJ2-1; D gene ambiguous. Trimming left V 4 bases short and J 0 bases short, with 10 bases between. This CDR3 is 15 amino acids long. Looked up from germline, CDR1 is MDHEN and CDR2 is SYDVKM. The CDR3 region has the DNA TGTGCCAGCAGTTCCCGGGCCCTCTCCTACAATGAGCAGTTCTTC. This gives the protein CASSSRALSYNEQFF.

The genes are TRBV6-5 and TRBJ1-1, with D hard to call. Germline CDR1 and CDR2: MNHEY and SVGAGI. CDR3 length: 13 residues. Trimming shortened V by 9 bases and J by 5 bases, and 16 bases separated the two germline ends. The CDR3 protein is CASTGAGWTEAFF. CDR3 DNA sequence: TGTGCCAGTACGGGTGCGGGTTGGACTGAAGCTTTCTTT.

This chain joins TRBV10-3 and TRBJ1-1; no reliable D call. Trimming left V 6 bases short and J 0 bases short, with 8 bases between. The germline gives CDR1 ENHRY, CDR2 SYGVKD. The CDR3 runs 13 residues. In DNA, the CDR3 is TGTGCCATCAGCCGTGAGCTGAACACTGAAGCTTTCTTT. It specifies CAISRELNTEAFF.

This clone was counted once. The chain is built from TRBV7-6 and TRBJ2-7; D gene ambiguous. Looked up from germline, CDR1 is SGHVS and CDR2 is FNYEAQ. Trimming shortened V by 5 bases and J by 5 bases, and 10 bases separated the two germline ends. The CDR3 has 12 amino acids. The CDR3 protein is CASSRAEDEQYF. CDR3 bases: TGTGCCAGCAGCCGCGCTGAGGACGAGCAGTACTTC.

Here the CDR3 DNA reads TGTGCCAGCATTGGGCTAGGATGGGCCTATGGCTACACCTTC. This gives the protein CASIGLGWAYGYTF. The chain recombines TRBV2 with TRBJ1-2; D call uncertain. Trimming stripped 7 bases from V and 4 bases from J, with 16 bases between. Germline V gene sequence: CDR1 SNHLY, CDR2 FYNNEI. The CDR3 covers 14 residues.

The rearrangement links TRBV6-5 to TRBJ2-2, with unresolved D. From germline, CDR1 is MNHEY and CDR2 SVGAGI. The CDR3 has 14 amino acids. V was pared by 6 bases and J by 7 bases, with 15 bases between. CDR3 DNA sequence: TGTGCCAGCAGGAGGCGGCAGGTTGACGGGGAGCTGTTTTTT. This gives the protein CASRRRQVDGELFF.

The chain employs TRBV4-1 and TRBJ2-7; the D is unclear. The germline V and J ends were trimmed by 1 base and 6 bases, with 13 bases remaining between them. This CDR3 region has 14 residues. Germline-derived CDR1 and CDR2 are MGHRA and YSYEKL. This CDR3 is CASSQGVQGPEQYF. As DNA, the CDR3 is TGCGCCAGCAGCCAAGGGGTACAAGGCCCCGAGCAGTACTTC.

The V and J genes are TRBV10-1 and TRBJ2-1; tentative D call: TRBD2 (6 bases). Between the trimmed V and J ends, which lost 6 bases and 7 bases, there was a span of 19 bases. Germline V CDR1 and CDR2: WNHNN, SYGVQD (reference sequence). The length of the CDR3 is 15 residues. In DNA form, the CDR3 reads TGCGCCAGCAGCCCCGGGACTTCCCGGTTGAATGAGCAGTTCTTC. Amino acids: CASSPGTSRLNEQFF.

V usage is TRBV6-4 and J usage is TRBJ1-6, with D possibly matching TRBD1 (5 bases). The CDR3 extends over 16 amino acids. The germline CDR1 and CDR2 sequences are MRHNA and SNTAGT. V lost 6 bases to trimming and J lost 0 bases, with 12 bases between them. The CDR3 loop reads CASSPGTSSYNSPLHF. The CDR3 coding sequence is TGTGCCAGCAGCCCCGGGACGAGCTCCTATAATTCACCCCTCCACTTT.

This clone was seen a few times. The V and J genes are TRBV25-1 and TRBJ2-2; D is possibly TRBD1 (6 bases). The germline CDR1 and CDR2 sequences are MGHDK and SYGVNS. CDR3 length equals 16 residues. The V and J ends lost 1 base and 6 bases respectively, with 15 bases between them. This chain's CDR3 is CASSEFEGVPAGELFF. CDR3 bases: TGTGCCAGCAGTGAATTTGAGGGGGTTCCGGCCGGGGAGCTGTTTTTT.

This clone was detected a few times. This chain connects TRBV5-6 to TRBJ2-5, with 10 positions matching TRBD2. Germline V gene sequence: CDR1 SGHDT, CDR2 YYEEEE. With 0 bases clipped from V and 5 bases from J, the junction kept 1 base outside the gene matches. The CDR3 runs 14 residues. Here the CDR3 DNA reads TGTGCCAGCAGCTTGGGACTAGCGGGCGAGACCCAGTACTTC. Its translation is CASSLGLAGETQYF.

This clone came up a few times. J is TRBJ1-4 and V is TRBV5-6; a weak D match, TRBD1 (5 bases). CDR1 SGHDT and CDR2 YYEEEE come from the germline V gene. V was shortened by 4 bases and J by 8 bases, with 24 bases between the two germline ends. This CDR3 has 17 amino acids. The CDR3 here is CASSPLREVLLDEKLFF. In nucleotides, the CDR3 is TGTGCCAGCAGCCCCCTCAGGGAGGTTCTCTTGGACGAAAAACTGTTTTTT.

The chain carries TRBV27 and TRBJ1-2; TRBD1 might be the D (5 bases). This CDR3 is 14 amino acids long. Germline V CDR1 and CDR2: MNHEY, SMNVEV (reference sequence). V was pared by 1 base and J by 4 bases, with 10 bases between. CDR3 in amino acids: CASSLYRTGYGYTF. For the CDR3, the DNA is TGTGCCAGCAGTTTATACAGGACCGGCTATGGCTACACCTTC.

As regards this clone: A read error may produce the germline difference seen at one junction end. The rearrangement uses TRBV19 and TRBJ1-5, with D possibly TRBD1 on 5 matching bases. CDR1 is LNHDA and CDR2 is SQIVND in the germline V gene (reference sequence). The CDR3 length is 15 residues. CDR3 region: CASGIAGGSGEPQHF. CDR3 nucleotide sequence: TGTGCCAGTGGTATAGCGGGGGGAAGTGGCGAGCCCCAGCATTTT.

The V gene is TRBV27, the J gene TRBJ1-2; no clear D gene. The V end was cut by 5 bases, the J end by 2 bases, with 15 bases between. There are 15 residues in the CDR3. Germline-derived CDR1 and CDR2 are MNHEY and SMNVEV (reference sequence). The CDR3 loop is CASSPLGSANYGYTF. The CDR3 DNA reads as TGTGCCAGCAGTCCCCTCGGAAGCGCGAACTATGGCTACACCTTC.

This clone occurred once. The CDR3 region is CASSLGQPYEQYF. The CDR3 DNA follows: TGTGCCAGCAGTTTGGGGCAGCCCTACGAGCAGTACTTC. The V and J genes are TRBV28 and TRBJ2-7; tentatively, D is TRBD1 (5 bases). This CDR3 region has 13 residues. Trimming stripped 3 bases from V and 2 bases from J, with 8 bases between. Germline V CDR1 and CDR2: MDHEN, SYDVKM.

This sequence joins TRBV30 and TRBJ1-4; maybe TRBD1 (5 bases). The V end lost 1 base, the J end lost 4 bases, and 13 bases lay between the germline ends. The CDR3 length is 15 residues. Germline V gene lookup returns CDR1 GTSNPN and CDR2 SVGIG (reference sequence). In DNA form, the CDR3 reads TGTGCCTGGAGTGCTCGGGGCGCAAGTAATGAAAAACTGTTTTTT. Protein sequence: CAWSARGASNEKLFF.

The rearrangement joins TRBV6-6 to TRBJ2-4, with TRBD1 matching 12 bases. Germline V gene lookup returns CDR1 MNHNY and CDR2 SVGAGI (reference sequence). The CDR3 length is 19 residues. The J segment lost 0 bases and the V segment lost 5 bases, leaving 11 bases of the junction unmatched. The CDR3 bases are TGTGCCAGCAGTCGGGGCCCGGGACAGGGGGCCCTAGCCAAAAACATTCAGTACTTC. This translates into CASSRGPGQGALAKNIQYF.

The chain carries TRBV19 and TRBJ1-1; D remains unclear. Trimming pared 3 bases from V and 4 bases from J, leaving 12 bases between. Germline CDR1 LNHDA, CDR2 SQIVND (reference sequence). The CDR3 covers 14 residues. The CDR3, as DNA: TGTGCCAGTAGTATGAACGGCTGGGGCACTGAAGCTTTCTTT. Translating gives CASSMNGWGTEAFF.

The chain recombines TRBV7-9 with TRBJ2-1; 9 bases fit TRBD2. CDR3 length: 17 amino acids. V was clipped by 8 bases and J by 2 bases; unmatched bases: 13. The germline V gene encodes CDR1 SEHNR and CDR2 FQNEAQ (reference sequence). CDR3 coding DNA: TGTGCCAGCCGCCCCCGGGGGGGCGGGGGGGCCTACAATGAGCAGTTCTTC. Encoded protein: CASRPRGGGGAYNEQFF.

The J gene is TRBJ2-1, the V gene TRBV7-2; perhaps TRBD2 as D (6 bases). The CDR3 has 16 residues. Germline CDR1 and CDR2: SGHTA and FQGNSA. V dropped 1 base and J dropped 4 bases, with 14 bases sitting between them. The CDR3, as DNA: TGTGCCAGCAGCTTAGTCAGTAGCGGCCGATACAATGAGCAGTTCTTC. It translates to CASSLVSSGRYNEQFF.

This clone has just one count. The chain links TRBV5-1 to TRBJ2-7; TRBD2 might be the D (6 bases). CDR1 SGHRS and CDR2 YFSETQ come from the germline V gene. The germline V and J ends were trimmed by 1 base and 3 bases, with 11 bases remaining between them. The CDR3 spans 14 residues. The CDR3 region is CASSLSGDGYEQYF. The CDR3 nucleotides read TGCGCCAGCAGCTTGTCGGGGGACGGCTACGAGCAGTACTTC.

As regards this clone: A junction boundary mismatches the germline segment, possibly from a read error. The CDR3 DNA reads TGTGCCAGCAGCCTAGGAGCGGGGGCCTACACCGGGGAGCTGTTTTTT. This codes for CASSLGAGAYTGELFF. The V call is TRBV13, the J call TRBJ2-2; 8 bases map to TRBD2. The CDR3 contains 16 residues. Germline assignment: CDR1 PRHDT and CDR2 FYEKMQ (reference sequence).

V and J are TRBV9 and TRBJ1-2; D is ambiguous. The V gene lost 2 bases and the J gene lost 3 bases, with 8 bases spanning the gap. This CDR3 contains 13 residues. Germline V gives CDR1 SGDLS, CDR2 YYNGEE. Written as DNA, the CDR3 is TGTGCCAGCAGCGTTCGAAGTGACTATGGCTACACCTTC. This encodes CASSVRSDYGYTF.

The rearrangement uses TRBV5-1 and TRBJ1-3; no clear D. The V gene lost 0 bases and the J gene lost 0 bases, with 7 bases spanning the gap. CDR3 length equals 15 residues. The germline CDR1 and CDR2 sequences are SGHRS and YFSETQ. The CDR3: CASSLEGSSGNTIYF. The CDR3 region has the DNA TGCGCCAGCAGCTTGGAGGGAAGCTCTGGAAACACCATATATTTT. Full variable domain (rest looked up from reference TRBV5-1 and TRBJ1-3): KAGVTQTPRYLIKTRGQQVTLSCSPISGHRSVSWYQQTPGQGLQFLFEYFSETQRNKGNFPGRFSGRQFSNSRSEMNVSTLELGDSALYLCASSLEGSSGNTIYFGEGSWLTVV.

This chain uses TRBV12-3 or TRBV12-4 with TRBJ2-2, with no clear D. Trimming shortened V by 1 base and J by 7 bases, and 4 bases separated the two germline ends. This CDR3 has 12 residues. CDR3 bases: TGTGCCAGCAGTTTAGAAGGCGGGGAGCTGTTTTTT. Its translation: CASSLEGGELFF.

The gene calls are TRBV9 and TRBJ1-1, with D hard to call. The V gene lost 4 bases and the J gene lost 8 bases, with 12 bases spanning the gap. This CDR3 contains 12 residues. The germline CDR1 and CDR2 sequences are SGDLS and YYNGEE. The CDR3 bases are TGTGCCAGCAGCTCCAACGGAGGGGAAGCTTTCTTT. Its protein product is CASSSNGGEAFF.